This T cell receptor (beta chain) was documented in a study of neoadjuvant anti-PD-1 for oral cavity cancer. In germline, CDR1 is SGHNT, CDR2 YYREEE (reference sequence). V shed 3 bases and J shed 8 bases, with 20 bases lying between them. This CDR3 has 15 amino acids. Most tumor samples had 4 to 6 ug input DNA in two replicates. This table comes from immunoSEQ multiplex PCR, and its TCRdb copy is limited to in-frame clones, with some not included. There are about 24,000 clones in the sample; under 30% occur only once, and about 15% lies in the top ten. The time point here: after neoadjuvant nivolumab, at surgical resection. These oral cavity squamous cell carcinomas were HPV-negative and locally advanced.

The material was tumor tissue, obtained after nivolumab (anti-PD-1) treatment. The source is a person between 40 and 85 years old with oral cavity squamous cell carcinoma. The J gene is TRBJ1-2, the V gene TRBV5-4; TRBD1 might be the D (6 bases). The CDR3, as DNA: TGTGCCAGCAGCTCGGACAGCCCGGAGGGGAAGGGCTACACCTTC. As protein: CASSSDSPEGKGYTF.